Presented here are 11 T cell receptor beta chains from one specimen sequenced in a study of shared clonotypes between healthy human individuals. Data came from immunoSEQ multiplex PCR; TCRdb stores just in-frame clones and leaves some out. Of approximately 2.5 million clones listed, roughly 93% are singletons. The material sequenced was naive CD4+ T cells from PBMCs. Subset of the sample: CD45RA+ positively selected. These receptors originate from a man aged 18-30 years in good health. Some clones in this sample may be carry-over from other donors' samples.

As for this clone: Other DNA sequences in this specimen translate into the identical CDR3. The chain employs TRBV9 and TRBJ2-7; 7 nucleotides match TRBD1. V shed 2 bases and J 3 bases; nucleotides not matched to a gene: 5. The V gene's germline CDR1 is SGDLS and CDR2 YYNGEE. The CDR3 totals 14 residues. Here the CDR3 reads CASSVTGANYEQYF. CDR3 bases: TGTGCCAGCAGCGTTACAGGGGCAAACTACGAGCAGTACTTC.

About this clone itself: The identical CDR3 is also encoded by other nucleotide sequences in the sample. V is TRBV28 and J is TRBJ2-2; D is unclear. V lost 2 bases and J lost 6, with 7 bases in between. There are 13 residues in the CDR3. Germline lookup yields CDR1 MDHEN and CDR2 SYDVKM. For the CDR3, the DNA is TGTGCCAGCAGTTTAGGAGTCCCCGGGGAGCTGTTTTTT. Its translation is CASSLGVPGELFF.

The gene calls are TRBV19 and TRBJ1-5; D unclear. The V and J ends lost 4 bases and 9 bases respectively, with 16 bases between them. The CDR3 has 14 amino acids. Germline V gene lookup returns CDR1 LNHDA and CDR2 SQIVND (reference sequence). The CDR3 sequence: CASSRIERFGPQHF. The CDR3 DNA reads TGTGCCAGTAGTAGGATAGAGCGTTTCGGGCCCCAGCATTTT.

CDR3 protein: CASSFGTGDNEQYF. DNA for the CDR3: TGCGCCAGCAGCTTCGGGACAGGGGATAACGAGCAGTACTTC. The chain joins TRBV5-1 to TRBJ2-7; 10 positions agree with TRBD1. The CDR3 loop spans 14 amino acids. V lost 2 bases and J lost 5; bases outside the gene matches: 4. CDR1 and CDR2 (germline): SGHRS, YFSETQ.

This clone was found once. The rearrangement links TRBV5-4 to TRBJ2-3, with 12 bases that match TRBD1. V was clipped by 2 bases and J by 9 bases; unmatched bases: 13. This CDR3 spans 17 amino acids. The germline V gene encodes CDR1 SGHNT and CDR2 YYREEE (reference sequence). As DNA, the CDR3 is TGTGCCAGCAGCTTAAATAGAGGGGGACAGGGGGCGCGGACGCAGTATTTT. Protein: CASSLNRGGQGARTQYF.

This CDR3 is CASSDEEVIVTRRQETQYF. The DNA for the CDR3 is TGTGCCAGCAGTGACGAGGAAGTTATCGTGACAAGGAGGCAAGAGACCCAGTACTTC. The chain has TRBV6-4 and TRBJ2-5; possible D gene TRBD2, 5 bases. V lost 2 bases, J lost 2 bases, and 24 bases lay in between. The CDR3 is 19 amino acids. Germline values: CDR1 MRHNA, CDR2 SNTAGT.

In this sample, this clone turned up once. One end of the junction is discordant with germline, which a read error may explain. This chain uses TRBV10-1 with TRBJ2-7; 9 bases align to TRBD1. The germline V gene encodes CDR1 WNHNN and CDR2 SYGVQD (reference sequence). The CDR3 is 13 amino acids. The CDR3 DNA is TGCGCCAGCAGCCGGGACAGGGTGCGAGAGCGGTACTTC. Amino acids: CASSRDRVRERYF.

The chain links TRBV7-8 to TRBJ2-2, with TRBD2 matching 9 bases. The CDR3 runs 18 residues. Germline lookup yields CDR1 SGHVS and CDR2 FQNEAQ. The junction had 13 bases not matched to a gene; V was cut back by 2 bases and J by 6 bases. CDR3 nucleotide sequence: TGTGCCAGCAGCTTACCCCTTCGGCTAGCGGGACTCCCCGGGGAGCTGTTTTTT. It yields the protein CASSLPLRLAGLPGELFF.

The chain combines TRBV7-2 with TRBJ1-5, with D perhaps matching TRBD1 (5 bases). V lost 5 bases to trimming and J lost 3 bases, with 26 bases between them. CDR3 length: 19 residues. Germline-derived CDR1 and CDR2 are SGHTA and FQGNSA. CDR3 coding DNA: TGTGCCAGCAGCGGGCAGGGTGGAGTGGCTCGGGGATACAATCAGCCCCAGCATTTT. Translating it yields CASSGQGGVARGYNQPQHF.

The rearrangement uses TRBV18 and TRBJ1-1, with 9 bases lining up with TRBD1. The germline V gene encodes CDR1 KGHSH and CDR2 LQKENI. With 3 bases clipped from V and 3 bases from J, the junction kept 8 bases outside the gene matches. The CDR3 is 16 amino acids. For the CDR3, the DNA is TGTGCCAGCTCACCCAGCACAGGGGGCGAGGACACTGAAGCTTTCTTT. Translated, it gives CASSPSTGGEDTEAFF.

This chain uses TRBV7-9 with TRBJ2-2; 9 bases fit TRBD2. The CDR3 is 15 residues long. The germline CDR1 and CDR2 sequences are SEHNR and FQNEAQ (reference sequence). V lost 5 bases and J lost 6; bases outside the gene matches: 7. Here the CDR3 reads CASSPTSGSAGELFF. DNA for the CDR3: TGTGCCAGCAGCCCGACTAGCGGTTCAGCCGGGGAGCTGTTTTTT.